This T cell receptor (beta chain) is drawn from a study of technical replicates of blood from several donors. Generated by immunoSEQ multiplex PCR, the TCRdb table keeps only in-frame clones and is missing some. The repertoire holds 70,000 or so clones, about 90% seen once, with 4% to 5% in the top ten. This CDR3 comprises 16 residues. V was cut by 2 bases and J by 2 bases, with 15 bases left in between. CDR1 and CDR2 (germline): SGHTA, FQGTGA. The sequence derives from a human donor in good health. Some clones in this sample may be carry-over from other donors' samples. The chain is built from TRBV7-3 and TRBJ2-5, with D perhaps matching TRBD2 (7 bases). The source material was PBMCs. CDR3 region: CASSLSGGYQQETQYF. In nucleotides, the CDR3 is TGTGCCAGCAGCTTATCGGGGGGCTACCAACAAGAGACCCAGTACTTC.